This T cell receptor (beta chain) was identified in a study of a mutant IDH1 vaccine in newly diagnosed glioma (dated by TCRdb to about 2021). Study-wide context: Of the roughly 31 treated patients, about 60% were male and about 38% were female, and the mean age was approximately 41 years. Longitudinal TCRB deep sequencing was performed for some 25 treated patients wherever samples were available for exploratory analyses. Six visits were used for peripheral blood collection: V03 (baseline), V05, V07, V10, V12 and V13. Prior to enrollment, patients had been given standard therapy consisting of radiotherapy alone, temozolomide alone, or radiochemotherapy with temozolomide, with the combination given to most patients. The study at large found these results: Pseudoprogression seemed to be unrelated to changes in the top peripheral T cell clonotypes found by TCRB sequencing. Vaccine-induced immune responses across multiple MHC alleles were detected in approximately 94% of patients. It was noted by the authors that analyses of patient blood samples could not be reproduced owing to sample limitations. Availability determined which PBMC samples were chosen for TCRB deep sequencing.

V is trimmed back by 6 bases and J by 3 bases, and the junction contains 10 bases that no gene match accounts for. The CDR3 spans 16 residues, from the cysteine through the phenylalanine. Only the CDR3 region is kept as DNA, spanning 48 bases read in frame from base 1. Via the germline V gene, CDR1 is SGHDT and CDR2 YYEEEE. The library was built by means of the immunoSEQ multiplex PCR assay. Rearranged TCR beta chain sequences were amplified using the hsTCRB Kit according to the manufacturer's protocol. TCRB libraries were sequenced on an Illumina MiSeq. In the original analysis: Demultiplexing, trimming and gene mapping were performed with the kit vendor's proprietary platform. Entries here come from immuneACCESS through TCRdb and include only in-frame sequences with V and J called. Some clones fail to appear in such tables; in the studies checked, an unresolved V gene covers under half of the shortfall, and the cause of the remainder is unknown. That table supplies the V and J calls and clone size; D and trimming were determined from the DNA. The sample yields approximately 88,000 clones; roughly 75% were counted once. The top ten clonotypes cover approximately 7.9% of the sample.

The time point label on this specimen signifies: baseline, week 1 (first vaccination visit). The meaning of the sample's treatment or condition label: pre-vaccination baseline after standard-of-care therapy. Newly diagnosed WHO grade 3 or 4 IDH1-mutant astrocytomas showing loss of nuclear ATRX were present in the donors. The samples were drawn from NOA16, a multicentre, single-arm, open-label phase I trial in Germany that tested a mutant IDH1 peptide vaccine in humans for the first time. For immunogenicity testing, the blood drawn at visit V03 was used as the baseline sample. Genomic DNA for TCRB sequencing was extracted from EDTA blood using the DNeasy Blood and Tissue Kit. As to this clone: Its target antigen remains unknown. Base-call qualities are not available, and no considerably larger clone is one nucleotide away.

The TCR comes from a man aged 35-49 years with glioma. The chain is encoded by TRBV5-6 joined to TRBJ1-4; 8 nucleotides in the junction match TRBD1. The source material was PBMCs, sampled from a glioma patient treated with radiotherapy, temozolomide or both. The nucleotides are TGTGCCAGCATCCTACGAGCGGACAGGGCTAATGAAAAACTGTTTTTT. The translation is CASILRADRANEKLFF.